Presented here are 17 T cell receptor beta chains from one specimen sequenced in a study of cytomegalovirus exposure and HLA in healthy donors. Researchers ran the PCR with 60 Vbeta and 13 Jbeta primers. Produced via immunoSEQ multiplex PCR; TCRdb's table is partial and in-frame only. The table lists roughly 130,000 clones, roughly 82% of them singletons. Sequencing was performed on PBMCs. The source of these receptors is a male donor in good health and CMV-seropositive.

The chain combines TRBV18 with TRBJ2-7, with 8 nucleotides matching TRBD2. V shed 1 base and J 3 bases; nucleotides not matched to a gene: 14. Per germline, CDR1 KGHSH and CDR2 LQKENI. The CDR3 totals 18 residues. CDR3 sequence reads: CASSPRLAGPGANYEQYF. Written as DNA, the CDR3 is TGTGCCAGCTCACCACGGCTAGCGGGCCCTGGGGCAAACTACGAGCAGTACTTC.

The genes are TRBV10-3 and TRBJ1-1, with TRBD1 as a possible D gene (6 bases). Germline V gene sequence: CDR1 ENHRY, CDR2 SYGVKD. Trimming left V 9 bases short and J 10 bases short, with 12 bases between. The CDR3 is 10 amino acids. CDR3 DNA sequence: TGTGCCATTCGGGGACAAAGAGCTTTCTTT. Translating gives CAIRGQRAFF.

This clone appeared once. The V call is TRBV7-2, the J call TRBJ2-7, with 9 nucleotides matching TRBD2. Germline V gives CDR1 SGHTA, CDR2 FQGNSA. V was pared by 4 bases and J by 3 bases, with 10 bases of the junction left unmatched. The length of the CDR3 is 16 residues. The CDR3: CASSSRLGREGYEQYF. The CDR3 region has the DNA TGTGCCAGCAGCTCTAGGTTAGGGCGGGAGGGCTACGAGCAGTACTTC.

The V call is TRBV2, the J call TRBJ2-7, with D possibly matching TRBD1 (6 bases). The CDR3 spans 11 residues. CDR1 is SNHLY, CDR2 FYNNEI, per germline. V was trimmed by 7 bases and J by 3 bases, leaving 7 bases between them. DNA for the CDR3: TGTGCCAGCAAGGGGGACTACGAGCAGTACTTC. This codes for CASKGDYEQYF.

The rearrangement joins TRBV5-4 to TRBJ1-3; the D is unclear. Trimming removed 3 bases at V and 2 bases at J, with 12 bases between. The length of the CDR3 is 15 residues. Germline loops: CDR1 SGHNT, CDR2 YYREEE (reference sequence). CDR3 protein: CASSYSRETGNTIYF. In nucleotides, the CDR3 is TGTGCCAGCAGCTACTCGCGGGAAACTGGAAACACCATATATTTT.

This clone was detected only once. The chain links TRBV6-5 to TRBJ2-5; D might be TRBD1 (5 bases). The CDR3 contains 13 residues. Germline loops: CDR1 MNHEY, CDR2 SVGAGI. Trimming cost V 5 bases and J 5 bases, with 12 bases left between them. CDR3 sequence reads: CASSNQGWETQYF. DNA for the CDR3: TGTGCCAGCAGTAATCAGGGATGGGAGACCCAGTACTTC.

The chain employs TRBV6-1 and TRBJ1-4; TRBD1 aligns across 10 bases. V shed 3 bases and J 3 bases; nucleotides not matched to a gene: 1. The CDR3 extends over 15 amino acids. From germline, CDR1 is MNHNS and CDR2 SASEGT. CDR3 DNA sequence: TGTGCCAGCAGTGAGGGGACAGGGGCTAATGAAAAACTGTTTTTT. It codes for CASSEGTGANEKLFF.

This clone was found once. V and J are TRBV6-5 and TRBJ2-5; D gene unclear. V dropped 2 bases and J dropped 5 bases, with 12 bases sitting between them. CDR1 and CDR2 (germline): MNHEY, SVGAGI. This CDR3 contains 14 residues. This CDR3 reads CASSYVALAETQYF. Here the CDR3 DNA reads TGTGCCAGCAGTTACGTAGCCCTCGCGGAGACCCAGTACTTC.

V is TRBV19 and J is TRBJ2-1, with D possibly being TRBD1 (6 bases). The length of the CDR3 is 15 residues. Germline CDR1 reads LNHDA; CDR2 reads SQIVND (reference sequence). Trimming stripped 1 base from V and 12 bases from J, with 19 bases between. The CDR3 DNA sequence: TGTGCCAGTAGTATAGTGGGGCCCCAGGGGATCGGGCAGTTCTTC. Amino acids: CASSIVGPQGIGQFF.

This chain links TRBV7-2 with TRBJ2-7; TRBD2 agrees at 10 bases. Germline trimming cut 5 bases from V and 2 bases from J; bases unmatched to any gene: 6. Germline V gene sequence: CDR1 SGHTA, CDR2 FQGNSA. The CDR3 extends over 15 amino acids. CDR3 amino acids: CASSGILAGAYEQYF. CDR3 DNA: TGTGCCAGCAGCGGGATTCTAGCGGGGGCCTACGAGCAGTACTTC.

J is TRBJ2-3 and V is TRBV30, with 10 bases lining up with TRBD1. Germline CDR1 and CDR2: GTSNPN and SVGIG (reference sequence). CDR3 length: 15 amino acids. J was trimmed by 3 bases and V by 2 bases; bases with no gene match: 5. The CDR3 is CAWSFWTGGTDTQYF. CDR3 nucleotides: TGTGCCTGGAGTTTCTGGACAGGGGGAACAGATACGCAGTATTTT.

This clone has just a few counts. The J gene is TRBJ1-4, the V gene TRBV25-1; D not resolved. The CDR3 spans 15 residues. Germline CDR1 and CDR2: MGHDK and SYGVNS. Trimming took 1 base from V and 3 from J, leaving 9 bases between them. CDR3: CASSELAGPNEKLFF. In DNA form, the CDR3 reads TGTGCCAGCAGTGAATTGGCAGGCCCTAATGAAAAACTGTTTTTT.

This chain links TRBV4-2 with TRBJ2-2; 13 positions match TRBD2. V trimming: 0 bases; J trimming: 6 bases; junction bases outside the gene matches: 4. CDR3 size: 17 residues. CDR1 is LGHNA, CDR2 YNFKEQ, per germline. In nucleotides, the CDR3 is TGTGCCAGCAGCCAAGACCCCGGGACTAGCGGGGCCGGGGAGCTGTTTTTT. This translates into CASSQDPGTSGAGELFF.

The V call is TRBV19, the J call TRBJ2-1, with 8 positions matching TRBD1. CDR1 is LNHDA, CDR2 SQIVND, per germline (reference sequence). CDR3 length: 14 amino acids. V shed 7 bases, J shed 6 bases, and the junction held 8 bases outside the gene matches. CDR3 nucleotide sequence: TGTGCCAGTAACAACCAGGGGGCGATCAATGAGCAGTTCTTC. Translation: CASNNQGAINEQFF.

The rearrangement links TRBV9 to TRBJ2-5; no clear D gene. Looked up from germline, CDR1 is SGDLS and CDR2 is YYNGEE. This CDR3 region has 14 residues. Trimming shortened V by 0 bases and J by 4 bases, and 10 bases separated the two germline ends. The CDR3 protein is CASSVESRRETQYF. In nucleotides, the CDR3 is TGTGCCAGCAGCGTAGAGTCAAGGAGAGAGACCCAGTACTTC.

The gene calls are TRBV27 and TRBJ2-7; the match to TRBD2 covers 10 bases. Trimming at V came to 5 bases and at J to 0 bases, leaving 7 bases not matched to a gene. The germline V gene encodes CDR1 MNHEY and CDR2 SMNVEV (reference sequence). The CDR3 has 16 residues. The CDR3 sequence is CASSTLSSGGSYEQYF. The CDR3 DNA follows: TGTGCCAGCAGTACTCTATCTAGCGGGGGCTCCTACGAGCAGTACTTC.

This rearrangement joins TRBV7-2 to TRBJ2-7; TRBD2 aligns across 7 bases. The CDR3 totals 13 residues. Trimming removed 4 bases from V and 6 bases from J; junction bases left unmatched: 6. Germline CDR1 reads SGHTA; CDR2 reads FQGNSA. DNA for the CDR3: TGTGCCAGCAGCTCCCTGACTAGCCCCGAGCAGTACTTC. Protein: CASSSLTSPEQYF.